The sequence of this T cell receptor beta chain was determined in a study of T-cell memory formation after mild COVID-19. Trimming removed 5 bases from V and 8 bases from J; junction bases left unmatched: 9. The CDR3 is 15 residues long. Germline CDR1 reads SGHAT; CDR2 reads FQNNGV. Remarks on this clonotype: Its antigen is currently unknown.

TCRdb analysed the 5' RACE reads with MiXCR anew, one entry per CDR3 protein. The sample has approximately 290,000 distinct CDR3 sequences, approximately 20% seen once. General study points: That cross-reactive memory joined was suggested by some responding clones appearing in pre-infection memory.

The sample was PBMCs or a T cell subset sorted from them (not recorded which). This TCR was sampled from a man younger than 35 who had mild COVID-19 (a few samples of this study predate the infection). Cell type and time point are not known. V is TRBV11-2 and J is TRBJ1-6; 7 bases are a match to TRBD1. CDR3 nucleotide sequence: TGTGCCAGCAGCCAAGCAGGGGGTGGGGATTCACCCCTCCACTTT. The encoded protein is CASSQAGGGDSPLHF.